The present entry profiles one T cell receptor beta chain with its context. What it recognizes is unknown. CD25-based Treg depletion was applied to purified naive CD4+ T cells. Points from the study as a whole: Tumor Treg TCRs overlapped most with tumor naive CD4+ cells.

Full-length variable regions came from constant-region reverse primers plus semi-nested Nested Universal Primer A PCR. In TCRdb, the 5' RACE reads were re-called with MiXCR into one record per CDR3 protein. The profile covers tens of thousands of distinct CDR3 sequences, with 25% to 30% appearing a single time and 2% to 2.5% taken by the ten largest. Germline V gives CDR1 SEHNR, CDR2 FQNEAQ (reference sequence). The CDR3 loop spans 13 amino acids. V dropped 1 base and J dropped 3 bases, with 6 bases sitting between them. The source of this sequence is a female donor with breast cancer. The material sequenced was naive CD4+ T cells sorted from blood. The subset was: naive CD4+ T cells, CD4+CD45RA+CD25-. V usage is TRBV7-9 and J usage is TRBJ2-5; no clear D. DNA of the CDR3: TGTGCCAGCAGCTTAGACAGAAAAGAGACCCAGTACTTC. Translating it yields CASSLDRKETQYF.